This T cell receptor (beta chain) was identified in a study of cytomegalovirus exposure and HLA in healthy donors. Looking at the study overall: Ancestry clustering placed roughly 86% of several hundred genotyped donors in the Caucasian-associated cluster. Study-wide points: It was taken for granted in presence/absence analyses that sequencing depth across donors was roughly uniform.

Turning to this clone: The antigen remains unidentified.

Donors were ostensibly healthy at sampling, although undocumented immune exposures were probable. The PCR was carried out with 60 Vbeta primers and 13 Jbeta primers. Profiled with immunoSEQ multiplex PCR; TCRdb holds only in-frame clones, not every one. The table records roughly 160,000 clones, roughly 79% of them present only once. Germline V gene data show CDR1 as SNHLY and CDR2 as FYNNEI. This CDR3 is 13 amino acids long. Trimming stripped 6 bases from V and 5 bases from J, with 13 bases between. Sequenced sample: PBMCs. The source is a woman aged 45-65 years in good health and CMV-seropositive. The gene calls are TRBV2 and TRBJ2-5; TRBD2 is a possible D gene (5 bases). The CDR3 nucleotides read TGTGCCAGCAGGCAAACTAGTGGGGAGACCCAGTACTTC. This sequence encodes CASRQTSGETQYF. Complete variable domain (other parts from reference TRBV2 and TRBJ2-5): EPEVTQTPSHQVTQMGQEVILRCVPISNHLYFYWYRQILGQKVEFLVSFYNNEISEKSEIFDDQFSVERPDGSNFTLKIRSTKLEDSAMYFCASRQTSGETQYFGPGTRLLVL.